This TCR beta chain was profiled in a study of T cells in localized non-small cell lung cancer (dated by TCRdb to 2020 to 2022). For the study in its entirety: Comparing tumors with uninvolved tumor-adjacent lungs, the study looked at the T cell repertoires of 220 or so patients with early-stage NSCLC. The cohort was made up of around 240 treatment-naive NSCLC patients whose localized lung tumors had been resected. A mean age of around 66 years was recorded for the NSCLC patients, of whom 129 were male and about a hundred were female. What the authors observed across the whole study: Uninvolved tumor-adjacent lung showed the highest T cell clonality, higher than tumor, which suggests more focused antigenic responses in the adjacent lung. Because multi-region tumor sequencing was not performed, intratumor heterogeneity could not be ruled out. A median of approximately 55 of the top 100 tumor clones were detected in paired uninvolved adjacent lung, and 25 to 35 of these tumor clones were also found among the top 100 clones of the paired uninvolved adjacent lung. Longer overall survival was associated with higher T cell density in blood, whereas shorter survival was associated with higher clonality in adjacent lung. Because the study design was exploratory, TCR variables were selected using unadjusted p-values without false-discovery rate correction.

At diagnosis, peripheral blood, uninvolved tumor-adjacent lung and tumor were collected and stored as a combination of fresh-frozen and FFPE material. With respect to this clone: No antigen is known for it. It has no much larger one-base neighbor in the sample; base qualities were not kept.

The CDR3 goes from the cysteine to the phenylalanine over 16 residues. The sequence is cut down to CDR3 DNA, 48 bases in frame from base 1. Looking up the germline V gene (reference sequence) yields CDR1 LNHDA and CDR2 SQIVND. The junction shows trimming of 1 base on V and 2 bases on J, and the gene matches do not reach 5 bases of it. The immunoSEQ Assay was used to sequence TCR beta CDR3 regions from DNA. The authors' pipeline ran thus. To compute T cell density, TCR beta template counts were normalized to usable DNA, which was estimated by amplifying housekeeping genes. Using the preseqR package, richness was estimated by extrapolating to 120,000 templates for tissue samples and 400,000 templates for PBMC samples. Clonality was defined as one minus Pielou's evenness. Differential abundance testing on productive amino-acid clonotypes, with a minimum total count of 5 and an alpha of 0.1, was used to identify tissue-enriched TCRs. The Jaccard Index and the Morisita Overlap Index were used to quantify repertoire overlap between compartments. GLIPH clustered TCR beta CDR3s with public tetramer-defined viral CDR3s; viral motifs required at least three viral sequences plus V-gene enrichment. TCRdb's version of the immuneACCESS table is confined to in-frame rearrangements and falls short of the full clone set. An unresolved V gene accounts for under half of the shortfall where checked; the remainder is of unknown origin. The V and J calls and clone size are taken from that table; D and trimming were inferred from the DNA. The sample yields 1,500 to 2,000 clones; 25% to 30% were counted once. About 16% of the sample belongs to the ten largest clones.

The chain is encoded by TRBV19 joined to TRBJ2-1; 7 bases in the junction line up with TRBD2. Source: lung tumor tissue, taken before any cancer treatment. The clonotype originates from a woman aged 40 to 75 with stage I lung adenocarcinoma. The CDR3 here reads CASSIGGRAAYNEQFF. Read as DNA, the sequence is TGTGCCAGTAGTATAGGTGGGAGGGCGGCCTACAATGAGCAGTTCTTC.